This T cell receptor (beta chain) was observed in a study of blood T cell repertoires in COVID-19. As for the study in general: COVID-19 samples from acute and convalescent phases originated in the United States, Italy and Spain. T cells, B-cell-depleted T cells, or PBMCs supplied cDNA or gDNA.

Original analysis: Estimated nucleated cell counts came from reference gene primer amplification. Only in-frame clones appear in the TCRdb table, and some are missing; sequencing was by immunoSEQ multiplex PCR. V, J and clone size derive from that table, while D and trimming were established from the DNA sequence. Of under 200,000 clones in the sample, about 85% were seen once. CDR1 is LGHNA and CDR2 is YNFKEQ in the germline V gene. CDR3 length: 16 residues. V was trimmed by 4 bases and J by 7 bases, leaving 22 bases between them. This clone was recorded a few times. The chain has TRBV4-2 and TRBJ1-2; weak D call: TRBD1 (6 bases). Sequencing was done on a sample of peripheral blood. The clonotype originates from a man between 60 and 75 years old with active or convalescent COVID-19. The CDR3 here is CASSRIGVQGLVGYTF. In DNA form, the CDR3 reads TGTGCCAGCAGCCGGATAGGGGTCCAGGGGTTGGTTGGCTACACCTTC.